A selection of T cell receptor beta chains follows, all from one sample in a study of regulatory dendritic cells for organ transplantation. Here immunoSEQ multiplex PCR was the method, and the copy in TCRdb shows in-frame clones only, minus some. The sample shows over 25,000 clones, roughly 80% of them seen only once. The sequenced sample consisted of naive CD4+ T cells from blood. The receptor source for this set is a human donor in good health. Each CDR3 is given with its conserved first and last residue. The order of the fields is CDR3 protein, V gene, J gene.

CDR3 protein: CASSLGKGANYGYTF; V gene: TRBV11-1; J gene: TRBJ1-2
CDR3 protein: CASSPLYSTDTQYF; V gene: TRBV11-1; J gene: TRBJ2-3
CDR3 protein: CASSQPTGLHNEQFF; V gene: TRBV5-1; J gene: TRBJ2-1
CDR3 protein: CASSLLDRGTTNEKLFF; V gene: TRBV5-1; J gene: TRBJ1-4
CDR3 protein: CSVEDSPGGTEAFF; V gene: TRBV29-1; J gene: TRBJ1-1
CDR3 protein: CAIERDRAEKQFF; V gene: TRBV6-1; J gene: TRBJ2-1
CDR3 protein: CSVRRPSSYEQYF; V gene: TRBV29-1; J gene: TRBJ2-7
CDR3 protein: CASSRRELQQPQHF; V gene: TRBV6-6; J gene: TRBJ1-5
CDR3 protein: CASSSAQGGRTEAFF; V gene: TRBV5-1; J gene: TRBJ1-1
CDR3 protein: CASSRGTGLNYGYTF; V gene: TRBV18; J gene: TRBJ1-2
CDR3 protein: CASSPGTGNQPQHF; V gene: TRBV18; J gene: TRBJ1-5
CDR3 protein: CASSLNPTGGKTEAFF; V gene: TRBV7-3; J gene: TRBJ1-1
CDR3 protein: CASSIDKGDYGYTF; V gene: TRBV19; J gene: TRBJ1-2
CDR3 protein: CSVEASADTQYF; V gene: TRBV29-1; J gene: TRBJ2-3
CDR3 protein: CASSASRTGELFF; V gene: TRBV14; J gene: TRBJ2-2
CDR3 protein: CSAGGNEQFF; V gene: TRBV20-1; J gene: TRBJ2-1
CDR3 protein: CASSPRDRGWQYF; V gene: TRBV25-1; J gene: TRBJ2-7
CDR3 protein: CASSTESYNEQFF; V gene: TRBV9; J gene: TRBJ2-1
CDR3 protein: CAISESRGQGKNGYTF; V gene: TRBV10-3; J gene: TRBJ1-2
CDR3 protein: CASMEGQTSTYGYTF; V gene: TRBV5-1; J gene: TRBJ1-2
CDR3 protein: CASSLRAGGTGELFF; V gene: TRBV11-2; J gene: TRBJ2-2
CDR3 protein: CASSSGSAESTEAFF; V gene: TRBV18; J gene: TRBJ1-1
CDR3 protein: CASSHLGLAGVNEQFF; V gene: TRBV4-1; J gene: TRBJ2-1
CDR3 protein: CASSFEGDIGELFF; V gene: TRBV5-1; J gene: TRBJ2-2
CDR3 protein: CASSRRTSGGGGDTQYF; V gene: TRBV5-4; J gene: TRBJ2-3
CDR3 protein: CASSITGDFYNSPLHF; V gene: TRBV5-8; J gene: TRBJ1-6
CDR3 protein: CASKGGRGGQETQYF; V gene: TRBV2; J gene: TRBJ2-5
CDR3 protein: CSVGRGGAQETQYF; V gene: TRBV29-1; J gene: TRBJ2-5
CDR3 protein: CASSPRTSGGNTGELFF; V gene: TRBV4-1; J gene: TRBJ2-2
CDR3 protein: CASSRGFSSGVYEQYF; V gene: TRBV5-1; J gene: TRBJ2-7
CDR3 protein: CAAGGASGSYNSPLHF; V gene: TRBV19; J gene: TRBJ1-6
CDR3 protein: CASSERGGYEQYF; V gene: TRBV6-1; J gene: TRBJ2-7
CDR3 protein: CASSQGQEIAKNIQYF; V gene: TRBV4-1; J gene: TRBJ2-4
CDR3 protein: CASSESDGTGGPLHF; V gene: TRBV2; J gene: TRBJ1-6
CDR3 protein: CASSPADRYYGYTF; V gene: TRBV9; J gene: TRBJ1-2
CDR3 protein: CASSLDSGGAGTQYF; V gene: TRBV7-2; J gene: TRBJ2-3
CDR3 protein: CASSMGRNTEAFF; V gene: TRBV6-1; J gene: TRBJ1-1
CDR3 protein: CASSQVGPLATLDEQFF; V gene: TRBV4-2; J gene: TRBJ2-1
CDR3 protein: CASSTGGRMNTEAFF; V gene: TRBV18; J gene: TRBJ1-1
CDR3 protein: CASSRQQGGGNYEQYF; V gene: TRBV5-1; J gene: .
CDR3 protein: CASSLGLDRGQYF; V gene: TRBV7-2; J gene: TRBJ2-3